Below are 32 T cell receptor beta chains sequenced from a single sample in a study of STAT5B mutations in CD4+ large granular lymphocyte leukemia. Clones were read by immunoSEQ multiplex PCR, and TCRdb kept only the in-frame ones, dropping some. Here the sample spans about 40,000 clones, 84% being singletons. The sample was CD4+ T cells from blood buffy coats. These receptors were taken from a human donor in good health.

CDR3 coding DNA: TGTGCCAGCAGCCAAGACCTTAGTGATGGGGGCAATCAGCCCCAGCATTTT. As protein: CASSQDLSDGGNQPQHF. J is TRBJ1-5 and V is TRBV4-2, with D uncertain. Trimming left V 0 bases short and J 2 bases short, with 14 bases between. This CDR3 is 17 amino acids long. Germline V gives CDR1 LGHNA, CDR2 YNFKEQ.

The rearrangement links TRBV19 to TRBJ1-2; no reliable D call. This CDR3 is 15 amino acids long. Between the trimmed V and J ends, which lost 7 bases and 4 bases, there was a span of 19 bases. The germline V gene encodes CDR1 LNHDA and CDR2 SQIVND (reference sequence). Here the CDR3 reads CASTPSRPRLYGYTF. Written as DNA, the CDR3 is TGTGCCAGTACCCCAAGCCGACCCAGACTCTATGGCTACACCTTC.

The chain recombines TRBV5-4 with TRBJ1-6, with D hard to call. Trimming stripped 4 bases from V and 8 bases from J, with 19 bases between. This CDR3 has 16 amino acids. Germline V gene lookup returns CDR1 SGHNT and CDR2 YYREEE (reference sequence). This chain's CDR3 is CASSQDSNRPYSPLHF. CDR3 DNA: TGTGCCAGCAGCCAGGACTCCAATCGTCCCTATTCACCCCTCCACTTT.

The chain recombines TRBV19 with TRBJ1-5; D perhaps matches TRBD1 (6 bases). Germline assignment: CDR1 LNHDA and CDR2 SQIVND (reference sequence). The CDR3 length is 16 residues. V was pared by 3 bases and J by 11 bases, with 23 bases between. The CDR3 sequence is CASSIIGGAALGAQHF. The CDR3 DNA follows: TGTGCCAGTAGTATCATCGGGGGCGCGGCCTTGGGAGCCCAGCATTTT. Combining the CDR3 with reference TRBV19 and TRBJ1-5 gives the whole variable domain DGGITQSPKYLFRKEGQNVTLSCEQNLNHDAMYWYRQDPGQGLRLIYYSQIVNDFQKGDIAEGYSVSREKKESFPLTVTSAQKNPTAFYLCASSIIGGAALGAQHFGDGTRLSIL.

V is TRBV7-9 and J is TRBJ1-2; 10 positions match TRBD1. There are 13 residues in the CDR3. Germline loops: CDR1 SEHNR, CDR2 FQNEAQ (reference sequence). V lost 5 bases, J lost 4 bases, and 1 base stayed unmatched. Written as DNA, the CDR3 is TGTGCCAGCAGCCGACAGGGGGCCTATGGCTACACCTTC. It is translated as CASSRQGAYGYTF.

This chain connects TRBV7-2 to TRBJ1-1; D unclear. The V end was cut by 2 bases, the J end by 5 bases, with 6 bases between. The germline V gene has CDR1 SGHTA and CDR2 FQGNSA. This CDR3 region has 12 residues. The CDR3 sequence: CASSLITTEAFF. The CDR3 DNA is TGTGCCAGCAGCTTAATCACAACTGAAGCTTTCTTT.

A single count supports this clone. The rearrangement joins TRBV30 to TRBJ2-5; 7 nucleotides line up with TRBD1. Trimming removed 2 bases from V and 1 base from J; junction bases left unmatched: 4. The CDR3 covers 14 residues. CDR1 is GTSNPN, CDR2 SVGIG, per germline (reference sequence). For the CDR3, the DNA is TGTGCCTGGAGTCCGACAGGGATCCAAGAGACCCAGTACTTC. Protein: CAWSPTGIQETQYF.

The chain employs TRBV7-9 and TRBJ2-3; 14 bases fit TRBD2. This CDR3 is built from 17 residues. The germline gives CDR1 SEHNR, CDR2 FQNEAQ (reference sequence). Unmatched junction bases numbered 7, after V lost 6 bases and J lost 2 bases. CDR3 sequence reads: CASRSRLAGGSTDTQYF. The CDR3 DNA sequence: TGTGCCAGCAGGTCGAGACTAGCGGGAGGGTCCACAGATACGCAGTATTTT.

J is TRBJ1-2 and V is TRBV6-6, with D unresolved. The germline V gene has CDR1 MNHNY and CDR2 SVGAGI (reference sequence). V dropped 3 bases and J dropped 0 bases, with 11 bases sitting between them. The CDR3 has 15 residues. CDR3 sequence reads: CASSYPDPANYGYTF. The CDR3 nucleotides are TGTGCCAGCAGTTATCCGGACCCTGCTAACTATGGCTACACCTTC.

The table lists this clone with a count of one. V and J are TRBV5-1 and TRBJ2-5, with D possibly matching TRBD1 (6 bases). Trimming pared 4 bases from V and 4 bases from J, leaving 14 bases between. The CDR3 loop spans 14 amino acids. The germline CDR1 and CDR2 sequences are SGHRS and YFSETQ. The CDR3: CASSEPGAPETQYF. The CDR3 DNA is TGCGCCAGCAGCGAACCAGGGGCACCAGAGACCCAGTACTTC.

The CDR3 spells CASSSPSKGSSGNSYEQYF. CDR3 DNA: TGTGCCAGCAGCTCACCATCTAAAGGATCCAGCGGGAACTCCTACGAGCAGTACTTC. This sequence joins TRBV7-2 and TRBJ2-7; TRBD2 matches at 7 bases. Germline V gene lookup returns CDR1 SGHTA and CDR2 FQGNSA. The CDR3 consists of 19 residues. V shed 4 bases, J shed 0 bases, and the junction held 18 bases outside the gene matches.

V gene TRBV7-9 combines with J gene TRBJ2-1; tentative D call: TRBD1 (5 bases). Between the trimmed V and J ends, which lost 0 bases and 8 bases, there was a span of 14 bases. The length of the CDR3 is 15 residues. Per the germline V gene, CDR1 is SEHNR and CDR2 is FQNEAQ (reference sequence). CDR3 sequence (DNA): TGTGCCAGCAGCTTAGCAGCCGACCAGGGTGATGAGCAGTTCTTC. Residues: CASSLAADQGDEQFF.

This chain joins TRBV4-3 and TRBJ1-3; possible D gene TRBD1, 5 bases. V dropped 4 bases and J dropped 0 bases, with 13 bases sitting between them. CDR1 and CDR2 from the germline V gene are LGHNA and YSLEER. This CDR3 region has 16 residues. As DNA, the CDR3 is TGCGCCAGCAGCCTCTCAACGGGGGACTCTGGAAACACCATATATTTT. Translating it yields CASSLSTGDSGNTIYF.

The V and J genes are TRBV6-5 and TRBJ1-1; no firm D call. Trimming stripped 0 bases from V and 1 base from J, with 9 bases between. CDR3 length equals 15 residues. The germline gives CDR1 MNHEY, CDR2 SVGAGI. This chain's CDR3 is CASSYSAFPNTEAFF. CDR3 nucleotides: TGTGCCAGCAGTTACTCGGCCTTCCCGAACACTGAAGCTTTCTTT.

This chain uses TRBV30 with TRBJ1-1; D ambiguous. Germline-derived CDR1 and CDR2 are GTSNPN and SVGIG (reference sequence). Trimming removed 0 bases at V and 4 bases at J, with 18 bases between. CDR3 size: 16 residues. The CDR3 loop reads CAWSVLVGVGSTEAFF. The CDR3 nucleotides are TGTGCCTGGAGTGTGCTTGTGGGTGTGGGGAGCACTGAAGCTTTCTTT.

The CDR3, as DNA: TGTGCCAGCAGTTACCGGGTCAACACTGAAGCTTTCTTT. Protein product: CASSYRVNTEAFF. The chain recombines TRBV6-6 with TRBJ1-1; D call uncertain. The CDR3 consists of 13 residues. V shed 2 bases and J shed 2 bases, with 6 bases lying between them. Germline-derived CDR1 and CDR2 are MNHNY and SVGAGI (reference sequence).

The genes are TRBV4-3 and TRBJ2-2, with 9 bases matching TRBD2. In germline, CDR1 is LGHNA, CDR2 YSLEER. The CDR3 totals 14 residues. V dropped 10 bases and J dropped 1; count of bases not matched to a gene: 4. The CDR3 nucleotides are TGCGCCACCCGCGGGGGGGGGAACACCGGGGAGCTGTTTTTT. Encoded protein: CATRGGGNTGELFF.

This clone was found a few times. The chain has TRBV19 and TRBJ1-2; 7 positions match TRBD1. CDR1 LNHDA and CDR2 SQIVND come from the germline V gene (reference sequence). V dropped 5 bases and J dropped 8; count of bases not matched to a gene: 8. CDR3 length equals 13 residues. CDR3 nucleotide sequence: TGTGCCAGTAGTGCCCGGGACAGAGAAGGCTACACCTTC. Amino acids: CASSARDREGYTF.

V usage is TRBV19 and J usage is TRBJ2-2; D is tentatively TRBD1 or TRBD2 (5 bases each). CDR3 size: 15 residues. Germline loops: CDR1 LNHDA, CDR2 SQIVND (reference sequence). V was trimmed by 8 bases and J by 3 bases, leaving 16 bases between them. CDR3 sequence: CASHPGTWYTGELFF. The CDR3 DNA reads TGTGCCAGTCACCCCGGGACCTGGTACACCGGGGAGCTGTTTTTT. The full variable domain, rest sourced from reference TRBV19 and TRBJ2-2, is DGGITQSPKYLFRKEGQNVTLSCEQNLNHDAMYWYRQDPGQGLRLIYYSQIVNDFQKGDIAEGYSVSREKKESFPLTVTSAQKNPTAFYLCASHPGTWYTGELFFGEGSRLTVL.

V is TRBV18 and J is TRBJ1-1; 7 bases align to TRBD1. Trimming took 9 bases from V and 3 from J; bases not matched to a gene: 13. Germline lookup yields CDR1 KGHSH and CDR2 LQKENI. This CDR3 contains 15 residues. For the CDR3, the DNA is TGTGCCAGTACCTCAGCCGTAGGGACAGACACTGAAGCTTTCTTT. It is translated as CASTSAVGTDTEAFF.

This clone was recorded a few times. This chain links TRBV7-3 with TRBJ2-2; D not certain. The CDR3 runs 15 residues. The germline V and J ends were trimmed by 1 base and 7 bases, with 13 bases remaining between them. Germline V gene sequence: CDR1 SGHTA, CDR2 FQGTGA. CDR3 region: CASSLNSLSDGELFF. CDR3 sequence (DNA): TGTGCCAGCAGCTTAAATAGCCTTTCCGACGGGGAGCTGTTTTTT.

Regarding this clone: One end of the junction fails to match germline, which may point to a read error. The rearrangement joins TRBV11-2 to TRBJ2-7; maybe TRBD1 (6 bases). CDR3 length equals 13 residues. Germline V gene sequence: CDR1 SGHAT, CDR2 FQNNGV. CDR3 DNA: TGTGCCAGCAGCTTAGATCGGACCGGGACACCCCACTTC. It specifies CASSLDRTGTPHF. Variable domain in full (rest from reference TRBV11-2 and TRBJ2-7): EAGVAQSPRYKIIEKRQSVAFWCNPISGHATLYWYQQILGQGPKLLIQFQNNGVVDDSQLPKDRFSAERLKGVDSTLKIQPAKLEDSAVYLCASSLDRTGTPHFGPGTRLTVT.

This clone occurred once. The chain links TRBV5-8 to TRBJ1-4; 7 nucleotides line up with TRBD1. V shed 4 bases and J 0 bases; nucleotides not matched to a gene: 6. The CDR3 has 16 amino acids. Germline CDR1 SGHTS, CDR2 YDEGEE. CDR3 coding DNA: TGTGCCAGCAGCAGGGGACAGACTGCAACTAATGAAAAACTGTTTTTT. It is translated as CASSRGQTATNEKLFF.

This chain uses TRBV5-4 with TRBJ1-4; D ambiguous. Per the germline V gene, CDR1 is SGHNT and CDR2 is YYREEE (reference sequence). The CDR3 extends over 13 amino acids. V gave up 4 bases and J gave up 4 bases, with 8 bases separating them. CDR3: CASSPESNEKLFF. The CDR3 bases are TGTGCCAGCAGCCCTGAGAGTAATGAAAAACTGTTTTTT.

This clone appeared a single time. This chain joins TRBV10-3 and TRBJ2-1, with TRBD2 matching 8 bases. This CDR3 region has 14 residues. Germline loops: CDR1 ENHRY, CDR2 SYGVKD. Losses at the gene ends were 10 bases for V and 3 bases for J; bases not matched to a gene: 8. The CDR3 spells CATLGLAVYNEQFF. The CDR3 nucleotides read TGTGCCACCCTAGGACTAGCCGTCTACAATGAGCAGTTCTTC.

The chain uses TRBV7-2 and TRBJ1-5; perhaps TRBD1 as D (6 bases). This CDR3 is 16 amino acids long. With 1 base removed from V and 8 bases from J, the gap between germline ends came to 18 bases. Per the germline V gene, CDR1 is SGHTA and CDR2 is FQGNSA. The CDR3 reads CASSLVGGGVPKPQHF. In DNA form, the CDR3 reads TGTGCCAGCAGCTTAGTAGGGGGGGGAGTGCCGAAGCCCCAGCATTTT. Full variable domain (outside the CDR3, taken from reference TRBV7-2 and TRBJ1-5): GAGVSQSPSNKVTEKGKDVELRCDPISGHTALYWYRQSLGQGLEFLIYFQGNSAPDKSGLPSDRFSAERTGGSVSTLTIQRTQQEDSAVYLCASSLVGGGVPKPQHFGDGTRLSIL.

The J gene is TRBJ2-2, the V gene TRBV15, with 11 bases matching TRBD1. This CDR3 has 14 amino acids. Trimming cost V 3 bases and J 6 bases; bases outside gene matches: 0. CDR1 is LNHNV, CDR2 YYDKDF, per germline (reference sequence). The CDR3 here is CATSRDRGPGELFF. The CDR3 bases are TGTGCCACCAGCAGGGACAGGGGGCCCGGGGAGCTGTTTTTT. Variable domain in full (rest from reference TRBV15 and TRBJ2-2): DAMVIQNPRYQVTQFGKPVTLSCSQTLNHNVMYWYQQKSSQAPKLLFHYYDKDFNNEADTPDNFQSRRPNTSFCFLDIRSPGLGDTAMYLCATSRDRGPGELFFGEGSRLTVL.

The count of this clone is one. J is TRBJ2-7 and V is TRBV19; 9 nucleotides agree with TRBD1. The CDR3 totals 14 residues. With 6 bases clipped from V and 6 bases from J, the junction kept 9 bases outside the gene matches. In germline, CDR1 is LNHDA, CDR2 SQIVND (reference sequence). CDR3 sequence: CASSRDRAHREQYF. CDR3 bases: TGTGCCAGTAGCCGGGACAGGGCTCACCGCGAGCAGTACTTC. The entire variable domain, with the rest obtained from reference TRBV19 and TRBJ2-7, is as follows: DGGITQSPKYLFRKEGQNVTLSCEQNLNHDAMYWYRQDPGQGLRLIYYSQIVNDFQKGDIAEGYSVSREKKESFPLTVTSAQKNPTAFYLCASSRDRAHREQYFGPGTRLTVT.

The gene calls are TRBV6-4 and TRBJ2-3, with 7 bases that match TRBD2. Germline CDR1 MRHNA, CDR2 SNTAGT. With 6 bases clipped from V and 2 bases from J, the junction kept 8 bases outside the gene matches. The CDR3 covers 15 residues. CDR3 residues: CASSPGGSFTDTQYF. The DNA for the CDR3 is TGTGCCAGCAGCCCGGGCGGGAGTTTCACAGATACGCAGTATTTT.

The table lists this clone with a count of one. V usage is TRBV7-6 and J usage is TRBJ2-7, with 10 bases that match TRBD1. Per germline, CDR1 SGHVS and CDR2 FNYEAQ. V gave up 5 bases and J gave up 3 bases; unmatched junction bases: 7. This CDR3 comprises 15 residues. CDR3 loop: CASSITGTGVYEQYF. The CDR3 DNA follows: TGTGCCAGCAGCATAACCGGGACAGGGGTCTACGAGCAGTACTTC.

The chain uses TRBV19 and TRBJ1-2; D remains ambiguous. CDR1 and CDR2 from the germline V gene are LNHDA and SQIVND (reference sequence). CDR3 length equals 14 residues. Trimming removed 0 bases at V and 7 bases at J, with 12 bases between. CDR3 region: CASSIDFGSGGYTF. CDR3 in DNA: TGTGCCAGTAGTATAGATTTTGGTTCAGGTGGCTACACCTTC.

V gene TRBV5-1 combines with J gene TRBJ2-4; D is undetermined. Germline CDR1 is SGHRS and CDR2 is YFSETQ. The V end was cut by 0 bases, the J end by 2 bases, with 9 bases between. The CDR3 is 15 residues long. The CDR3 protein is CASSLELDPKNIQYF. In nucleotides, the CDR3 is TGCGCCAGCAGCTTGGAATTAGATCCCAAAAACATTCAGTACTTC.